The rows below give T cell receptor beta chains drawn from one sample of a study of OX40 agonist ivuxolimab in advanced cancers. This table comes from immunoSEQ multiplex PCR, and its TCRdb copy is limited to in-frame clones, with some not included. The data contain approximately 100,000 clones, around nine tenths of them singletons. This sample comprised CD4+ or CD8+ T cells sorted from blood, obtained in a trial of the OX40 agonist ivuxolimab. These TCRs come from an adult with an advanced solid tumor such as melanoma, head and neck, liver or kidney cancer. The CDR3 runs from the conserved cysteine through the conserved F or W. The D gene is left open where the match is weak. Clone size appears in some rows only: once, few, many, or a class for an expanded clone.

TRBD1,TRBJ2-2,TRBV28,NA,CASSPLKLGQAGELFF,TGTGCCAGCAGTCCCCTTAAGCTAGGACAGGCCGGGGAGCTGTTTTTT
NA,TRBJ1-1,TRBV19,NA,CASSTRQPGTEAFF,TGTGCCAGTAGTACGCGACAGCCGGGCACTGAAGCTTTCTTT
NA,TRBJ2-7,TRBV11-3,NA,CASSSDHSPYEQYF,TGTGCCAGCAGCTCGGATCATAGCCCCTACGAGCAGTACTTC
NA,TRBJ1-1,TRBV9,NA,CASSVEPTGTTEAFF,TGTGCCAGCAGCGTAGAACCCACAGGGACCACTGAAGCTTTCTTT
TRBD1,TRBJ1-5,TRBV18,few,CASSWTGGDQPQHF,TGTGCCAGCTCTTGGACAGGGGGCGATCAGCCCCAGCATTTT
TRBD2,TRBJ2-1,TRBV18,NA,CASSQNSPGLVLNEQFF,TGTGCCAGCTCACAAAATTCACCGGGACTAGTCCTCAATGAGCAGTTCTTC
NA,TRBJ2-7,TRBV10-3,NA,CAISEQRSYEQYF,TGTGCCATCAGTGAGCAGAGGTCCTACGAGCAGTACTTC
NA,TRBJ2-1,TRBV7-9,NA,CASSRGVYNEQFF,TGTGCCAGCAGCCGAGGTGTCTACAATGAGCAGTTCTTC
NA,TRBJ2-7,TRBV5-1,NA,CASSLYATRSEQYF,TGCGCCAGCAGCTTATACGCCACTCGTTCGGAGCAGTACTTC
NA,TRBJ2-5,TRBV19,NA,CASSPGETQYF,TGTGCCAGTAGCCCAGGGGAGACCCAGTACTTC
NA,TRBJ2-5,TRBV9,NA,CASSSTSQETQYF,TGTGCCAGCAGCTCAACGAGTCAAGAGACCCAGTACTTC